Listed here are 6 T cell receptor beta chains from one sample, sequenced in a study of CD8 T cells in Susac syndrome. RNA totalling roughly 0.5 to 1 ug underwent reverse transcription with random hexamers. TCRdb reprocessed the immunoSEQ multiplex PCR reads via MiXCR and lists one record per CDR3 protein. In the table there are about 400,000 distinct CDR3 sequences, around 85% of which are singletons. Sequenced material: CD8+ T cells from PBMCs. Receptors were obtained from a human donor with multiple sclerosis.

This sequence joins TRBV4-1 and TRBJ1-2; 9 bases align to TRBD1. The germline V gene encodes CDR1 MGHRA and CDR2 YSYEKL. This CDR3 has 16 amino acids. The J segment lost 7 bases and the V segment lost 1 base, leaving 10 bases of the junction unmatched. The CDR3 sequence is CASSQVEEDRGTGYTF. CDR3 nucleotides: TGCGCCAGCAGCCAAGTCGAGGAGGACAGGGGTACTGGCTACACCTTC.

This clonotype was counted a few times. V gene TRBV13 combines with J gene TRBJ2-5, with D possibly called TRBD1 or TRBD2 (5 bases each). The CDR3 is made up of 13 amino acids. Trimming pared 5 bases from V and 3 bases from J, leaving 10 bases between. Germline V gene sequence: CDR1 PRHDT, CDR2 FYEKMQ (reference sequence). In nucleotides, the CDR3 is TGTGCCAGCAGCCAGGGAGCGGAAGAGACCCAGTACTTC. The encoded protein is CASSQGAEETQYF.

The sample holds a few counts of this clonotype. An end of the junction does not agree with germline; a read error may underlie this. The rearrangement links TRBV5-1 to TRBJ1-2; D is uncertain. The CDR3 consists of 11 residues. Germline CDR1 is SGHRS and CDR2 is YFSETQ. CDR3 amino acids: CASSLGYGYTF. CDR3 DNA: TGTGCCAGCAGCTTGGGCTATGGCTACACCTTC.

This chain uses TRBV2 with TRBJ1-5; D is unclear. V lost 1 base, J lost 0 bases, and 7 bases lay in between. CDR3 length: 15 amino acids. Germline V lookup: CDR1 SNHLY, CDR2 FYNNEI. The CDR3 nucleotides read TGTGCCAGCAGTGAAGTTGTTTCTAGCAATCAGCCCCAGCATTTT. It translates to CASSEVVSSNQPQHF. Full variable domain (remainder filled in from reference TRBV2 and TRBJ1-5): EPEVTQTPSHQVTQMGQEVILRCVPISNHLYFYWYRQILGQKVEFLVSFYNNEISEKSEIFDDQFSVERPDGSNFTLKIRSTKLEDSAMYFCASSEVVSSNQPQHFGDGTRLSIL.

The gene calls are TRBV7-3 and TRBJ2-5; D is tentatively TRBD1 or TRBD2 (6 bases each). The CDR3 covers 15 residues. Deletions cut 0 bases from V and 1 base from J, with 9 bases between. The V gene's germline CDR1 is SGHTA and CDR2 FQGTGA. The CDR3 DNA reads as TGTGCCAGCAGCTTAACCGGAGGGGGCCAAGAGACCCAGTACTTC. Its translation is CASSLTGGGQETQYF.

The chain recombines TRBV30 with TRBJ2-1; D unresolved. CDR3 length equals 14 residues. V lost 5 bases, J lost 8 bases, and 19 bases lay in between. Germline-derived CDR1 and CDR2 are GTSNPN and SVGIG (reference sequence). Here the CDR3 reads CAWGHEVGTYEQFF. The DNA for the CDR3 is TGTGCCTGGGGGCACGAAGTGGGTACATATGAGCAGTTCTTC.